The clone carrying this T cell receptor beta chain was counted ten times or more. TCRdb used MiXCR to reprocess the 5' RACE reads, holding one entry per CDR3 protein. Among more than 35,000 distinct CDR3 sequences listed, roughly 7% were seen once. The germline CDR1 and CDR2 sequences are SGDLS and YYNGEE. Trimming pared 7 bases from V and 2 bases from J, leaving 4 bases between. This CDR3 comprises 11 residues. This entry is derived from a study of T cells after yellow fever vaccination. Across the study: Fractions of low cell number were prepared using SMART-Seq v4 Ultra Low Input. Broader study findings: Boosting was followed by the reappearance of most primary-vaccination clones (approximately 95% CD4, around 86% CD8). Sorted repertoires could include abundant contaminating clonotypes from bulk cells. Clonotypes shared by both compartments, CD4 and CD8, made up a small share.

The V and J genes are TRBV9 and TRBJ2-1, with D unclear. The TCR was taken from a man younger than 45 who received the YFV17D yellow fever vaccine. The material sequenced was CD8+ T cells not binding an NS4B(214-222) dextramer, sorted from PBMCs, taken 45 days after the yellow fever booster vaccination. The CDR3 reads CASGPYNEQFF. The DNA of the CDR3 is TGTGCCAGCGGCCCCTACAATGAGCAGTTCTTC.